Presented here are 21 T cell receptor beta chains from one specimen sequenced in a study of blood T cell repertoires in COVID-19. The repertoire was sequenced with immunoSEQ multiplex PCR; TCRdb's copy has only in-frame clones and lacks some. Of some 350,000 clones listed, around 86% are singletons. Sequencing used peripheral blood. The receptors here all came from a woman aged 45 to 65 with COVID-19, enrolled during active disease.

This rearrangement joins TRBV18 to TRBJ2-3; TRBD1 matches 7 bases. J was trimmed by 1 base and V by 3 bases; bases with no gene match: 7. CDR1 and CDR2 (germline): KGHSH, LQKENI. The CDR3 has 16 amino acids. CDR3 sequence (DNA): TGTGCCAGCTCACCCCGGACAGGAGCCCGCACAGATACGCAGTATTTT. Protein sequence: CASSPRTGARTDTQYF.

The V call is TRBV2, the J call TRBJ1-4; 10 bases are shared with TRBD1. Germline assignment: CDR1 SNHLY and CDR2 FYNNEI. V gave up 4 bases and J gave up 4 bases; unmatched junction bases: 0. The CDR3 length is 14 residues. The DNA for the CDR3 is TGTGCCAGCAGTGGGGACAGGGGTAATGAAAAACTGTTTTTT. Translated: CASSGDRGNEKLFF.

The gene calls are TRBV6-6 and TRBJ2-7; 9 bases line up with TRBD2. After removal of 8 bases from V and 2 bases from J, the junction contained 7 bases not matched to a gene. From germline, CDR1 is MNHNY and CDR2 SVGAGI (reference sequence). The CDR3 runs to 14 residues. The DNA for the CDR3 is TGTGCCAGCCAGACTAGCGGAGTTACCTACGAGCAGTACTTC. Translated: CASQTSGVTYEQYF.

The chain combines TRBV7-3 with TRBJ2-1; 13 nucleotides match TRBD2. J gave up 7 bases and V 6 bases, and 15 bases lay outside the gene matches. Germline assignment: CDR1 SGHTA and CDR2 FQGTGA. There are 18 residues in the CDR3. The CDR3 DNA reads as TGTGCCAGCAGTTATAGGACTAGCGGGAGTGCCGGTAGGAATGAGCAGTTCTTC. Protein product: CASSYRTSGSAGRNEQFF.

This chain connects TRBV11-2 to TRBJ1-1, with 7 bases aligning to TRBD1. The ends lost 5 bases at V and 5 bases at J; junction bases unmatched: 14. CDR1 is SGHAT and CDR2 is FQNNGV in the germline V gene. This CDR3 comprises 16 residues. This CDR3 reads CASSPRQGLTTTEAFF. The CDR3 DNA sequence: TGTGCCAGCAGCCCACGACAGGGATTGACTACGACTGAAGCTTTCTTT.

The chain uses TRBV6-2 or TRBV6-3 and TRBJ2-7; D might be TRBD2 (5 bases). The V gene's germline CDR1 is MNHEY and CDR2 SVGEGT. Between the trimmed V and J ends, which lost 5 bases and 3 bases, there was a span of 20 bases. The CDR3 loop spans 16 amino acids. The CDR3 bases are TGTGCCAGCAGTCCGCCGGGGAATAGCATCGGCTACGAGCAGTACTTC. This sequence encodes CASSPPGNSIGYEQYF.

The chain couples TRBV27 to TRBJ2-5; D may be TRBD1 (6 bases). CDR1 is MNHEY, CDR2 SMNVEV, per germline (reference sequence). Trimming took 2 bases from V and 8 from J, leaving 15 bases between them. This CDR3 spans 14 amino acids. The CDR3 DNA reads TGTGCCAGCAGTTTAGGGGGCCCCGATTCCACCCAGTACTTC. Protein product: CASSLGGPDSTQYF.

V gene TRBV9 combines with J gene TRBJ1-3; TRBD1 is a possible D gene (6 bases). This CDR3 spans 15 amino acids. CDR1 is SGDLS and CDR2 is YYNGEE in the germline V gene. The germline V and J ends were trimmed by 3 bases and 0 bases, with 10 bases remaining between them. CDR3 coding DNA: TGTGCCAGCAGCGATCGACAGGCCTCTGGAAACACCATATATTTT. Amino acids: CASSDRQASGNTIYF.

The chain's CDR3 is CASSRDTHQETQYF. The DNA of the CDR3 is TGTGCCAGTAGCCGGGACACTCACCAAGAGACCCAGTACTTC. The rearrangement joins TRBV19 to TRBJ2-5; possible D gene TRBD1, 6 bases. The germline gives CDR1 LNHDA, CDR2 SQIVND (reference sequence). This CDR3 is 14 amino acids long. V lost 6 bases, J lost 0 bases, and 11 bases lay in between.

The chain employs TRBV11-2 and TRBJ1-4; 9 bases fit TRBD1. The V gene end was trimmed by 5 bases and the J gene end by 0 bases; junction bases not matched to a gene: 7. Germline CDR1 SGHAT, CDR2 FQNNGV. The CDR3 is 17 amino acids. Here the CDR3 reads CASSRGQGSPTNEKLFF. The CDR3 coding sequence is TGTGCCAGCAGCCGGGGACAGGGCTCCCCAACTAATGAAAAACTGTTTTTT.

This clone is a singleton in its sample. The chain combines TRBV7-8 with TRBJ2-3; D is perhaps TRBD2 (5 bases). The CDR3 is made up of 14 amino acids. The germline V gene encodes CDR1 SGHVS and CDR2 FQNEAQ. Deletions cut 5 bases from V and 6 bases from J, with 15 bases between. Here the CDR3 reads CASSPEASLDTQYF. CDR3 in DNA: TGTGCCAGCAGCCCCGAGGCTAGCTTGGATACGCAGTATTTT.

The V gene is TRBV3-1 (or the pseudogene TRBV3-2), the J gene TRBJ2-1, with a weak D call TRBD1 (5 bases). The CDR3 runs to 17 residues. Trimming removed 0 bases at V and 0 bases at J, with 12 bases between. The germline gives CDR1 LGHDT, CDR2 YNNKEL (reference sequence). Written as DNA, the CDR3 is TGTGCCAGCAGCCAAGATCGGAGACAGTCCTCCTACAATGAGCAGTTCTTC. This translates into CASSQDRRQSSYNEQFF.

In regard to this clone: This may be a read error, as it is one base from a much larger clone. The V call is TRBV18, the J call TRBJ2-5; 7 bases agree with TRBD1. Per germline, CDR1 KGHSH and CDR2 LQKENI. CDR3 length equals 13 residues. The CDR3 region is CVSSQGQQETQYF. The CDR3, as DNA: TGTGTCAGCTCACAGGGACAGCAAGAGACCCAGTACTTC.

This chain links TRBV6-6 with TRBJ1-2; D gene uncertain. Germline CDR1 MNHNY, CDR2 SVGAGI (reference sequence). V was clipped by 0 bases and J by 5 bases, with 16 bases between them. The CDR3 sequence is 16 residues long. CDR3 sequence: CASSYSIRNLGYGYTF. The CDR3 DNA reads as TGTGCCAGCAGTTACTCGATCCGGAACCTCGGGTATGGCTACACCTTC.

The CDR3 spells CASSFNRDRGNTEAFF. DNA for the CDR3: TGCGCCAGCAGCTTCAACCGGGACAGGGGGAACACTGAAGCTTTCTTT. J is TRBJ1-1 and V is TRBV5-1; 10 bases align to TRBD1. The germline CDR1 and CDR2 sequences are SGHRS and YFSETQ. The CDR3 covers 16 residues. V was clipped by 2 bases and J by 1 base; unmatched bases: 5.

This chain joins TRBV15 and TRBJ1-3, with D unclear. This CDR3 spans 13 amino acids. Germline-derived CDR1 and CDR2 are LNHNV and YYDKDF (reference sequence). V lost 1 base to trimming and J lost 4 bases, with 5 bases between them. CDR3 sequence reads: CATSRAPGNTIYF. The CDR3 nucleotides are TGTGCCACCAGCAGAGCTCCCGGAAACACCATATATTTT.

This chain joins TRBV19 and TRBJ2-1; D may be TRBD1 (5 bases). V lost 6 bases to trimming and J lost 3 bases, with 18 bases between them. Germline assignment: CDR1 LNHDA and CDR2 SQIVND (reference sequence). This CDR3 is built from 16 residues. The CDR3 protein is CASSMADRTLYNEQFF. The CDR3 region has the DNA TGTGCCAGTAGCATGGCGGACCGGACACTCTACAATGAGCAGTTCTTC.

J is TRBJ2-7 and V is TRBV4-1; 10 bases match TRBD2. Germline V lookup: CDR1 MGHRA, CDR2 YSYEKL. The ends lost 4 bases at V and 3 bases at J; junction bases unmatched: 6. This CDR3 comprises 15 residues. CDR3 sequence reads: CASSPQREGLYEQYF. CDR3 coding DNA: TGCGCCAGCAGCCCACAGCGGGAGGGCCTCTACGAGCAGTACTTC.

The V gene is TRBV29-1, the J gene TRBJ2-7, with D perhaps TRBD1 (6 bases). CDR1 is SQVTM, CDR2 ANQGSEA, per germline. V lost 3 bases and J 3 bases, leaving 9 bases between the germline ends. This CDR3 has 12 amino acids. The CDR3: CSVDEGDYEQYF. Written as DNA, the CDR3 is TGCAGCGTTGATGAGGGGGACTACGAGCAGTACTTC.

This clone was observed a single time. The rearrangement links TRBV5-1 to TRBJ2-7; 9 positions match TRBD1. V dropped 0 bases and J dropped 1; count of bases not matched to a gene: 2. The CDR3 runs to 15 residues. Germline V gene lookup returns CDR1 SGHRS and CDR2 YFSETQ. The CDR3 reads CASSLATGGSYEQYF. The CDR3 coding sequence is TGCGCCAGCAGCTTGGCGACAGGGGGGTCCTACGAGCAGTACTTC.

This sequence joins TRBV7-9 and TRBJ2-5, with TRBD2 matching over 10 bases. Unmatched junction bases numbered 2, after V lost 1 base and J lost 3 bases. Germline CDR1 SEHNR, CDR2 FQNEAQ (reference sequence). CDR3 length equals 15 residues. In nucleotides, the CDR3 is TGTGCCAGCAGCTTAGGCCTAGCGGGAGAAGAGACCCAGTACTTC. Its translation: CASSLGLAGEETQYF.